This T cell receptor beta chain is drawn from a study of T cells in Graves' hyperthyroidism and ophthalmopathy. Study in general: Peripheral blood was secured at the point of initial diagnosis, before any treatment.

Broader study findings: In validation, the model predicted ophthalmopathy. These predictions came a median about 6.5 months before onset.

8.5 to 10 ml of fresh peripheral blood supplied the PBMCs. The table lists this clonotype with many counts. No antigen is known for it. Using RNA transcripts as the source, TCR beta CDR3 regions were amplified. HTBI primers were employed in a first-round RT-PCR of the TCR CDR3. TCRdb reprocessed the multiplex PCR reads via MiXCR and lists one record per CDR3 protein. Of about half a million distinct CDR3 sequences listed, 15% to 20% were seen once; the top ten hold about 50%. V dropped 1 base and J dropped 1 base, with 10 bases sitting between them. This CDR3 comprises 14 residues. Germline V gives CDR1 DFQATT, CDR2 SNEGSKA (reference sequence).

The gene calls are TRBV20-1 and TRBJ1-1, with D unresolved. Material: blood. The origin of this receptor is a man aged 40-50 years with Graves' ophthalmopathy. The CDR3 protein is CSARALGRNTEAFF. DNA of the CDR3: TGCAGTGCTAGAGCGTTGGGAAGGAACACTGAAGCTTTCTTT.